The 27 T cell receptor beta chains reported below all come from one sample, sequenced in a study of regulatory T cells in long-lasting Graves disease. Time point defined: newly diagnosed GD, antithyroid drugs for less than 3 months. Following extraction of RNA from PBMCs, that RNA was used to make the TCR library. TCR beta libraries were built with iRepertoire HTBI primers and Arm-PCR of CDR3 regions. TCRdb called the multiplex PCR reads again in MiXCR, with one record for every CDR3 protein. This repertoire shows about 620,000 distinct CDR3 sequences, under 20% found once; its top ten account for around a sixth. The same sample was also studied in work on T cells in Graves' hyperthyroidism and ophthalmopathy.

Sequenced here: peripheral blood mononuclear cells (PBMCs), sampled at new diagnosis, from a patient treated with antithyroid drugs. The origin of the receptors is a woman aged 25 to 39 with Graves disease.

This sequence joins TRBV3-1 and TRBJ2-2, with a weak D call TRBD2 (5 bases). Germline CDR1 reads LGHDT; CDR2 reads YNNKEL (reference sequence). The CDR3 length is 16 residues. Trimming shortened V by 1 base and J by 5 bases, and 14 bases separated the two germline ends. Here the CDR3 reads CASSQGLTTLTGELFF. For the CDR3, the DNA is TGTGCCAGCAGCCAAGGGTTGACTACCCTAACCGGGGAGCTGTTTTTT.

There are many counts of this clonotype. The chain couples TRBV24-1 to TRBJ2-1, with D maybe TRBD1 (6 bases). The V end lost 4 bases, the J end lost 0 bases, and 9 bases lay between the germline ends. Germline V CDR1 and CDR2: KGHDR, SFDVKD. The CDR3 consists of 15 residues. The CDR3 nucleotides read TGTGCCACCAGTGACGCGACAGGCTCCTACAATGAGCAGTTCTTC. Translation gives CATSDATGSYNEQFF.

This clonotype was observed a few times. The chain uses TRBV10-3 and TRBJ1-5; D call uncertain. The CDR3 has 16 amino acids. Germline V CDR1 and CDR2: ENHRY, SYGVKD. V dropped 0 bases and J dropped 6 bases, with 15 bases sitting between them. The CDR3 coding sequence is TGTGCCATCAGTGAGTCGATGAGCTCTGGAGGTCAGCCCCAGCATTTT. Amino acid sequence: CAISESMSSGGQPQHF.

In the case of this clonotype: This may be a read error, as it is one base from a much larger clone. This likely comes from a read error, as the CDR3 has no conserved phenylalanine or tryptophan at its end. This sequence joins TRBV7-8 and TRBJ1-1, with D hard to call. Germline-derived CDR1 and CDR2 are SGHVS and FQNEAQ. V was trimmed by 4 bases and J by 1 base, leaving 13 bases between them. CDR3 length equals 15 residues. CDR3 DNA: TGTGCCAGCAGCTCGTCGGGGTTTGGGAACACTGAAGCTTTCTCT. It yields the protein CASSSSGFGNTEAFS.

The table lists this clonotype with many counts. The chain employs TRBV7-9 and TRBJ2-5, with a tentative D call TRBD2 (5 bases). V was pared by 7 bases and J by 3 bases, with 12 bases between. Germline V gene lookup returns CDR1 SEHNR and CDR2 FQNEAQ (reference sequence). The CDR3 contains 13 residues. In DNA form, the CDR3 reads TGTGCCAGCACCTTGCGGCGGGAAGAGACCCAGTACTTC. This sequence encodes CASTLRREETQYF.

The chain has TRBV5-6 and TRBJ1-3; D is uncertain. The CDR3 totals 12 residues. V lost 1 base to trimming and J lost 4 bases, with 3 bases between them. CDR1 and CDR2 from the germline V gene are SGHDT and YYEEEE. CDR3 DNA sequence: TGTGCCAGCAGCTTGTTGGGAAACACCATATATTTT. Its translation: CASSLLGNTIYF.

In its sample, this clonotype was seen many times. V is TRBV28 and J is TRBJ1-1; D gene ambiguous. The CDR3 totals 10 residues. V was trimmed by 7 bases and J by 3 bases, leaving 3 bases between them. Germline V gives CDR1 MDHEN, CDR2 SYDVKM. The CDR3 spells CASIYTEAFF. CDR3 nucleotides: TGTGCCAGCATCTACACTGAAGCTTTCTTT.

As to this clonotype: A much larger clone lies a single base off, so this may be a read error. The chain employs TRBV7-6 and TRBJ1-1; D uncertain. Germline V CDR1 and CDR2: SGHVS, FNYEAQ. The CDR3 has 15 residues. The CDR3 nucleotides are TGTGCCAGCAGCTTAGGATTTGAAGGGAACCCTGAAGCTTTCTTT. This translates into CASSLGFEGNPEAFF.

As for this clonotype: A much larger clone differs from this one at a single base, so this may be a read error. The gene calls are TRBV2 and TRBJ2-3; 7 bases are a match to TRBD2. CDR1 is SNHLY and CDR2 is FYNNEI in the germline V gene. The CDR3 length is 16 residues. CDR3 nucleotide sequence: TGTGCCAGCAGCTTATGGGCGGGAGTTGGCACAGATGCGCAGTATTTT. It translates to CASSLWAGVGTDAQYF.

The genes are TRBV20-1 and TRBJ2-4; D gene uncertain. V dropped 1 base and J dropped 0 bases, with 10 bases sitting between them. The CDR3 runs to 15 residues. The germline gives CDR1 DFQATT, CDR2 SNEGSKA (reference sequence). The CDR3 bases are TGCAGTGCTAGAGCTAAGGAGATAGCCAAAAACATTCAGTACTTC. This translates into CSARAKEIAKNIQYF.

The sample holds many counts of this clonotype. CDR3 residues: CAEGGGRGAVRETQYF. CDR3 nucleotide sequence: TGTGCCGAAGGGGGCGGCAGGGGGGCAGTAAGAGAGACCCAGTACTTC. V and J are TRBV7-2 and TRBJ2-5; D may be TRBD1 (7 bases). This CDR3 comprises 16 residues. Trimming shortened V by 11 bases and J by 4 bases, and 26 bases separated the two germline ends. Looked up from germline, CDR1 is SGHTA and CDR2 is FQGNSA.

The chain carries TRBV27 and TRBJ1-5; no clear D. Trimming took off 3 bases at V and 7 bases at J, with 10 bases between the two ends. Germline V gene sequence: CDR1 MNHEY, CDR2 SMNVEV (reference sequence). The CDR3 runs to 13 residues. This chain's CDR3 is CASSLSSSQPQHF. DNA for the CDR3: TGTGCCAGCAGTTTGTCCTCCAGCCAGCCCCAGCATTTT.

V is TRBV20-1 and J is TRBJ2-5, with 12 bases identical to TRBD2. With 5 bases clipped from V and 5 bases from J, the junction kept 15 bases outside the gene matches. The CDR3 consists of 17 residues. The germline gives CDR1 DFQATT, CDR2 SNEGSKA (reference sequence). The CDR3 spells CSAQSSGRALLKETQYF. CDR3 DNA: TGCAGTGCTCAATCTAGCGGGAGGGCCTTGTTGAAGGAGACCCAGTACTTC.

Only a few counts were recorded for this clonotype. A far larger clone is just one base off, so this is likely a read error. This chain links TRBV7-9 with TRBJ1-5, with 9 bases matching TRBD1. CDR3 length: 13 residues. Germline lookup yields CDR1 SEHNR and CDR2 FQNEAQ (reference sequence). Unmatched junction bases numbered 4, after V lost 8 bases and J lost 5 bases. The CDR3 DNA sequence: TGTGCCAGCGGTGGGGACAGGGATCAGCCCCAGCATTTT. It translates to CASGGDRDQPQHF. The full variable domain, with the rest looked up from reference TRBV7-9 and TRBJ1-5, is DTGVSQNPRHKITKRGQNVTFRCDPISEHNRLYWYRQTLGQGPEFLTYFQNEAQLEKSRLLSDRFSAERPKGSFSTLEIQRTEQGDSAMYLCASGGDRDQPQHFGDGTRLSIL.

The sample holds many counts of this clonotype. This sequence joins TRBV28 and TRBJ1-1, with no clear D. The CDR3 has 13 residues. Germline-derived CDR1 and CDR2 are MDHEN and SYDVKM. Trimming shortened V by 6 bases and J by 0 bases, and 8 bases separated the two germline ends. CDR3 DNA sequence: TGTGCCAGCAGAGGCCTCATGAACACTGAAGCTTTCTTT. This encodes CASRGLMNTEAFF.

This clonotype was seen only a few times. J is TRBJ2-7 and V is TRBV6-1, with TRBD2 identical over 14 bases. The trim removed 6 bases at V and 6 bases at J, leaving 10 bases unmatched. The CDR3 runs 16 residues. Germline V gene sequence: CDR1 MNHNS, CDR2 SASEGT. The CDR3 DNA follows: TGTGCCAGCAGGGAAACGAGACTAGCGGGAGGGCCCGAGCAGTACTTC. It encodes CASRETRLAGGPEQYF.

The CDR3 nucleotides are TGTGCCTACCGACAGGGAAACTACGAGCAGTACTTC. Amino acids: CAYRQGNYEQYF. The chain recombines TRBV30 with TRBJ2-7; 7 nucleotides line up with TRBD1. CDR1 is GTSNPN, CDR2 SVGIG, per germline (reference sequence). J lost 3 bases, V lost 7 bases, and 6 bases had no gene match. The CDR3 spans 12 residues. The whole variable domain, filled in from reference TRBV30 and TRBJ2-7, reads SQTIHQWPATLVQPVGSPLSLECTVEGTSNPNLYWYRQAAGRGLQLLFYSVGIGQISSEVPQNLSASRPQDRQFILSSKKLLLSDSGFYLCAYRQGNYEQYFGPGTRLTVT.

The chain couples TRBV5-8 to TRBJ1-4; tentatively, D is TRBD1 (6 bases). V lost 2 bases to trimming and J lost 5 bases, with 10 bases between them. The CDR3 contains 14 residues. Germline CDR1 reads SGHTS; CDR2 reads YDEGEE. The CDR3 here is CASSFGTSNEKLFF. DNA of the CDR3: TGTGCCAGCAGCTTCGGGACATCCAATGAAAAACTGTTTTTT.

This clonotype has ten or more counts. The CDR3 protein is CASSDTRELSTEAFF. CDR3 coding DNA: TGTGCCAGCAGCGATACCAGGGAGTTGAGCACTGAAGCTTTCTTT. The chain employs TRBV9 and TRBJ1-1; tentatively, D is TRBD1 (5 bases). With 3 bases removed from V and 4 bases from J, the gap between germline ends came to 16 bases. The CDR3 is 15 amino acids. Germline V gene data show CDR1 as SGDLS and CDR2 as YYNGEE.

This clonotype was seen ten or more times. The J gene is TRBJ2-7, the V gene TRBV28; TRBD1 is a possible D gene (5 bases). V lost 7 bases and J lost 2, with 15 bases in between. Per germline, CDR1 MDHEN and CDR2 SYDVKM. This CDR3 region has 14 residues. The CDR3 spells CASTPSRVPYEQYF. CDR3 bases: TGTGCCAGCACCCCCTCCAGGGTCCCCTACGAGCAGTACTTC. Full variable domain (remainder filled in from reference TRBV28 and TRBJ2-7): DVKVTQSSRYLVKRTGEKVFLECVQDMDHENMFWYRQDPGLGLRLIYFSYDVKMKEKGDIPEGYSVSREKKERFSLILESASTNQTSMYLCASTPSRVPYEQYFGPGTRLTVT.

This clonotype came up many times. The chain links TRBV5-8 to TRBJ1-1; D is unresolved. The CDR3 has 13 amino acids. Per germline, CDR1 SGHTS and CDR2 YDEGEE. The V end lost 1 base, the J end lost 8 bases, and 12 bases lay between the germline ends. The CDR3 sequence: CASSLPNSQEAFF. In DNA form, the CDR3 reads TGTGCCAGCAGCTTGCCTAACAGTCAGGAAGCTTTCTTT.

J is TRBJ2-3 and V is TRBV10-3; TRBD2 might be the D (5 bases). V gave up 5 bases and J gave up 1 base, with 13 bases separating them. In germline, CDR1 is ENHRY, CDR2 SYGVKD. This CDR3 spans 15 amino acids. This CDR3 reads CAISPATGGTDTQYF. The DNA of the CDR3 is TGTGCCATCAGTCCTGCCACCGGGGGCACAGATACGCAGTATTTT.

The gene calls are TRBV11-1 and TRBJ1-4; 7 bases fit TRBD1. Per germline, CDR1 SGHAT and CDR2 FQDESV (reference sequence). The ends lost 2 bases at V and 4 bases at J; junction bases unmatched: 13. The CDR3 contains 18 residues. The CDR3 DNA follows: TGTGCCAGCAGCTTAAATCCGGGGTTGGGGACAGATAATGAAAAACTGTTTTTT. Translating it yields CASSLNPGLGTDNEKLFF.

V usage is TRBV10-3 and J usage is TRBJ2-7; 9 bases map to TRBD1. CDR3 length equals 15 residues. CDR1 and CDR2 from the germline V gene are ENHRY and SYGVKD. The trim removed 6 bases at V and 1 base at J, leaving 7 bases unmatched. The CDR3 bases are TGTGCCATCAGCTCCGGGACAGGGACATCCTACGAGCAGTACTTC. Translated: CAISSGTGTSYEQYF.

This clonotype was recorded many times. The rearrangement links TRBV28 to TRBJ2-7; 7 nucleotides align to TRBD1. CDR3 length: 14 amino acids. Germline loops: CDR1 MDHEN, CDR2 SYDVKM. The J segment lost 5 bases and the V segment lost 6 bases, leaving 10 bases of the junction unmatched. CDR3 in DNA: TGTGCCAGCAGCTCACTACAGGGGATCGACGAGCAGTACTTC. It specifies CASSSLQGIDEQYF.

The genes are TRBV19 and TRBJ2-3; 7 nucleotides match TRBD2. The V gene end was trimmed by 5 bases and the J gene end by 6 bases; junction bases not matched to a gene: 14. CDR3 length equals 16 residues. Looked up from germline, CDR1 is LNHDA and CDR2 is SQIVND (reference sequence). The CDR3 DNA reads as TGTGCCAGTAGTCCCATCGGACTAGGAACGTCGGATACGCAGTATTTT. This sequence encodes CASSPIGLGTSDTQYF. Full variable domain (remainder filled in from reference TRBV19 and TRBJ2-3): DGGITQSPKYLFRKEGQNVTLSCEQNLNHDAMYWYRQDPGQGLRLIYYSQIVNDFQKGDIAEGYSVSREKKESFPLTVTSAQKNPTAFYLCASSPIGLGTSDTQYFGPGTRLTVL.

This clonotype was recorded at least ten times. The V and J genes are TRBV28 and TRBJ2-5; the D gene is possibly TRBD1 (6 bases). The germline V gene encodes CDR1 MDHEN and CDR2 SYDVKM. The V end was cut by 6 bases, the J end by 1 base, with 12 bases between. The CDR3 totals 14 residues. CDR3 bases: TGTGCCAGCAGCCCTGGACAGTTCCAAGAGACCCAGTACTTC. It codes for CASSPGQFQETQYF.